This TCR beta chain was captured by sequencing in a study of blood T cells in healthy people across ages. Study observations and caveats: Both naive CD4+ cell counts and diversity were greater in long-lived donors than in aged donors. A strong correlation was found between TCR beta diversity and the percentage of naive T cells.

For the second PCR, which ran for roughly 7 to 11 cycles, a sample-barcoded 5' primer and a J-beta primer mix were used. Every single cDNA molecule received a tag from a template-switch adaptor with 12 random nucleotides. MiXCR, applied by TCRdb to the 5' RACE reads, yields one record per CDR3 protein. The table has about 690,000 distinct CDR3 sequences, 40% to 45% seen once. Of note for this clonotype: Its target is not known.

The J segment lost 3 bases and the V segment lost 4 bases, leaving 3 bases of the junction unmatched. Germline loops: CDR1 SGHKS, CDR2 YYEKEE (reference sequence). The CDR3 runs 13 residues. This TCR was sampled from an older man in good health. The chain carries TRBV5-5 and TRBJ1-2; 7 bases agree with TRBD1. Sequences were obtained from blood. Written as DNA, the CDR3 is TGTGCCAGCAGCCGGGACAGACACTATGGCTACACCTTC. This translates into CASSRDRHYGYTF.